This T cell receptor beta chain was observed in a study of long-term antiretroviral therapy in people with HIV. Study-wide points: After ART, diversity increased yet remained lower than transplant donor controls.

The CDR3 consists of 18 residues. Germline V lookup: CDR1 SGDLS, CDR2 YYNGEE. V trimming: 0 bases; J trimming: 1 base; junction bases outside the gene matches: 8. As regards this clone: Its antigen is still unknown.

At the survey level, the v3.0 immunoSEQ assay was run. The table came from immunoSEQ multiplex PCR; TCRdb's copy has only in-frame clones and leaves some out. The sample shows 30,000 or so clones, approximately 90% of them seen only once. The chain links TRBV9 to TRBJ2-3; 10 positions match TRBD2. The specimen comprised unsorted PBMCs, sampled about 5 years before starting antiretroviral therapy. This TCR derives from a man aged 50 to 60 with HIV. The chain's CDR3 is CASSVVERGGAGTDTQYF. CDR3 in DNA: TGTGCCAGCAGCGTAGTTGAGCGGGGGGGCGCGGGCACAGATACGCAGTATTTT.